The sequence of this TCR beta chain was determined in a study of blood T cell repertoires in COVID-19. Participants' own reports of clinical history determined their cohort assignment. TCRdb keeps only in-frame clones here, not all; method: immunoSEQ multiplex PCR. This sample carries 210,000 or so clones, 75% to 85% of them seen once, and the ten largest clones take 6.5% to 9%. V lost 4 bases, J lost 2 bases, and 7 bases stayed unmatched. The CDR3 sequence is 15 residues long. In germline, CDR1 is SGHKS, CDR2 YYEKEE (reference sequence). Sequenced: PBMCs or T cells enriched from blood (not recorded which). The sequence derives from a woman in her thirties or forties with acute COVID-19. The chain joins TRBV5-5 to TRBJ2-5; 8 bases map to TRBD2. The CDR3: CASSPEAGAQETQYF. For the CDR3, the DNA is TGTGCCAGCAGCCCAGAAGCGGGAGCACAAGAGACCCAGTACTTC.